These 7 T cell receptor beta chains came from one sample sequenced in a study of cytomegalovirus exposure and HLA in healthy donors. The PCR employed 60 Vbeta primers together with 13 Jbeta primers. Measured with immunoSEQ multiplex PCR; TCRdb has only the in-frame clones, and not every one. This sample has 160,000 or so clones, with around 82% found just once. The sample consisted of PBMCs. These receptors were obtained from a man in his forties in good health and CMV-seronegative.

V gene TRBV15 combines with J gene TRBJ2-7; 9 nucleotides line up with TRBD2. The germline CDR1 and CDR2 sequences are LNHNV and YYDKDF (reference sequence). V gave up 6 bases and J gave up 2 bases; unmatched junction bases: 14. The CDR3 loop spans 17 amino acids. CDR3: CATRSPMASGDTYEQYF. The CDR3 nucleotides read TGTGCCACCAGGTCACCCATGGCTAGCGGGGATACCTACGAGCAGTACTTC.

This clone was counted between two and nine times. For the CDR3, the DNA is TGTGCCAGCAGCTCCTCGGACAGGGTCCGCTACGAGCAGTACTTC. Amino acid sequence: CASSSSDRVRYEQYF. The chain carries TRBV7-9 and TRBJ2-7, with 8 bases aligning to TRBD1. V was clipped by 4 bases and J by 3 bases; unmatched bases: 8. The CDR3 is made up of 15 amino acids. CDR1 is SEHNR, CDR2 FQNEAQ, per germline (reference sequence).

The genes are TRBV6-5 and TRBJ2-1; 9 nucleotides match TRBD1. With V trimmed by 0 bases and J by 3 bases, 3 bases remained unmatched. The CDR3 spans 16 residues. Germline-derived CDR1 and CDR2 are MNHEY and SVGAGI. The CDR3 DNA sequence: TGTGCCAGCAGTTACTCTGGGACAGGGCTCTACAATGAGCAGTTCTTC. It encodes CASSYSGTGLYNEQFF.

This rearrangement joins TRBV7-2 to TRBJ2-3, with 9 bases matching TRBD2. Germline CDR1 and CDR2: SGHTA and FQGNSA. J lost 3 bases, V lost 2 bases, and 9 bases had no gene match. The CDR3 extends over 17 amino acids. The CDR3 here is CASSLNVRRGGTDTQYF. CDR3 nucleotide sequence: TGTGCCAGCAGCTTAAATGTTCGGCGGGGGGGGACAGATACGCAGTATTTT.

This sequence joins TRBV9 and TRBJ2-1; D may be TRBD2 (6 bases). The CDR3 length is 14 residues. Germline assignment: CDR1 SGDLS and CDR2 YYNGEE. Trimming pared 1 base from V and 6 bases from J, leaving 11 bases between. This chain's CDR3 is CASSVTGVFNEQFF. As DNA, the CDR3 is TGTGCCAGCAGCGTAACGGGAGTCTTCAATGAGCAGTTCTTC. Supplemented by reference TRBV9 and TRBJ2-1, the full variable domain reads DSGVTQTPKHLITATGQRVTLRCSPRSGDLSVYWYQQSLDQGLQFLIQYYNGEERAKGNILERFSAQQFPDLHSELNLSSLELGDSALYFCASSVTGVFNEQFFGPGTRLTVL.

V is TRBV2 and J is TRBJ2-7, with 7 bases matching TRBD2. Germline CDR1 and CDR2: SNHLY and FYNNEI. This CDR3 comprises 13 residues. J lost 5 bases, V lost 9 bases, and 10 bases had no gene match. In DNA form, the CDR3 reads TGTGCCAGTCGCGGGGGAGGGAGGGACGAGCAGTACTTC. Residues: CASRGGGRDEQYF.

The rearrangement joins TRBV11-2 to TRBJ2-7, with D perhaps matching TRBD1 (5 bases). Germline values: CDR1 SGHAT, CDR2 FQNNGV. This CDR3 is built from 14 residues. Trimming shortened V by 4 bases and J by 4 bases, and 14 bases separated the two germline ends. CDR3 sequence (DNA): TGTGCCAGCAGCTCAAAGGGGCTGTTATACGAGCAGTACTTC. Protein: CASSSKGLLYEQYF.